This T cell receptor (beta chain) was observed in a study of shared clonotypes between healthy human individuals. Study results and caveats: Investigators collected only blood, and repertoires in tissues likely differ. Owing to a small donor count, the genetic and exposure-history diversity represented was limited.

Remarks on this clone: Its antigen is unidentified.

Profiled with immunoSEQ multiplex PCR; TCRdb holds only in-frame clones, not every one. The sample consists of approximately 720,000 clones, 60% to 80% of them appearing once. Per germline, CDR1 MNHNS and CDR2 SASEGT. The CDR3 has 13 amino acids. The V end lost 3 bases, the J end lost 8 bases, and 10 bases lay between the germline ends. Sequencing input: memory CD4+ T cells sorted from blood. Regarding subset: CD45RA-negative fraction. V is TRBV6-1 and J is TRBJ1-4; D ambiguous. The receptor comes from a young woman in good health. CDR3 coding DNA: TGTGCCAGCAGTGATTGGGTTGACGAAAAACTGTTTTTT. Translation gives CASSDWVDEKLFF.